The present T cell receptor beta chain was sequenced within a study of T cells after yellow fever vaccination. TCRdb ran MiXCR on the 5' RACE reads and lists one entry per CDR3 protein. The table lists around 350,000 distinct CDR3 sequences, approximately 10% of them singletons. Trimming cost V 2 bases and J 2 bases; bases outside gene matches: 3. The CDR3 sequence is 15 residues long. CDR1 and CDR2 (germline): MNHEY, SVGAGI. Study-level points and caveats: When the response was secondary, it was weaker but reached its peak faster, day 5 versus 15. Reappearance after the booster was seen for most primary-vaccination clones, at 95% to 98% CD4 and roughly 90% CD8.

This clonotype has a handful of counts. Its antigen is unknown. The material was PBMCs, obtained on the day of the first yellow fever vaccination. The receptor was isolated from a man younger than 35 who received the YFV17D yellow fever vaccine. This chain connects TRBV6-5 to TRBJ1-1; 9 bases are a match to TRBD1. CDR3 bases: TGTGCCAGCAGTTACCTGGGACAGGGAAACACTGAAGCTTTCTTT. Protein: CASSYLGQGNTEAFF.